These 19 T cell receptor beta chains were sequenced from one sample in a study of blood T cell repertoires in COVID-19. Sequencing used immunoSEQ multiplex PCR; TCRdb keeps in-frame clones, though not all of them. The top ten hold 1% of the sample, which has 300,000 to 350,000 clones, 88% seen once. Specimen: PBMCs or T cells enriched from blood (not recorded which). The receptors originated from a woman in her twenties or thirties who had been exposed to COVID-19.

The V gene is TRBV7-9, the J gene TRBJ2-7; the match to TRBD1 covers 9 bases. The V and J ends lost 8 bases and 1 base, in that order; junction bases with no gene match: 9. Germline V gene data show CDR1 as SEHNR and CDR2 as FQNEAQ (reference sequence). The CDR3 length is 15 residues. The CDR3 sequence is CASLPGQGVSYEQYF. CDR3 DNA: TGTGCCAGCCTTCCGGGACAGGGAGTGTCCTACGAGCAGTACTTC.

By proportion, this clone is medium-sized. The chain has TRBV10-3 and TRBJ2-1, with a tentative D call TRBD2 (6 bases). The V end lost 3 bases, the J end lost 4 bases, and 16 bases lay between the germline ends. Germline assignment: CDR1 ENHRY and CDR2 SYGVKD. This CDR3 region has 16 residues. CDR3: CAISEAMAGSYNEQFF. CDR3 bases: TGTGCCATCAGTGAAGCCATGGCGGGAAGTTACAATGAGCAGTTCTTC.

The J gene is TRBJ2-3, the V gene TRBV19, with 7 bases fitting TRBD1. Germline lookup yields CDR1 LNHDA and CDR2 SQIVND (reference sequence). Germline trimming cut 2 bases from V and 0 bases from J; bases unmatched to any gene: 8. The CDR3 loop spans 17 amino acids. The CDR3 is CASSILGQAPSTDTQYF. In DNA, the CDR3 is TGTGCCAGTAGTATACTAGGACAGGCACCTAGCACAGATACGCAGTATTTT.

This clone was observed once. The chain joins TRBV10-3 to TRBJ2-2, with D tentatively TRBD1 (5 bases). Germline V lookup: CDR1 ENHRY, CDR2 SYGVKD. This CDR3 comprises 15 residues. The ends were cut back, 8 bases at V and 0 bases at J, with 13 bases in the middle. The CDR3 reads CAIRTAGTNTGELFF. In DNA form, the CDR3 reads TGTGCCATCCGGACCGCAGGGACGAACACCGGGGAGCTGTTTTTT.

The CDR3 bases are TGCGCCAGCAGCCAAGTGGGTGGGCCTTGGGAGGAGACCCAGTACTTC. It codes for CASSQVGGPWEETQYF. This rearrangement joins TRBV4-1 to TRBJ2-5, with D possibly matching TRBD2 (5 bases). Trimming shortened V by 1 base and J by 5 bases, and 17 bases separated the two germline ends. CDR3 size: 16 residues. Germline V gives CDR1 MGHRA, CDR2 YSYEKL.

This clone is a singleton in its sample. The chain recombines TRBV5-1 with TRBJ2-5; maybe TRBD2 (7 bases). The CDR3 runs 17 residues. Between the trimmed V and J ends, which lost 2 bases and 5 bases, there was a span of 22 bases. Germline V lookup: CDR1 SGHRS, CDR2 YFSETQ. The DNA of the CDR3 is TGCGCCAGCAGCTTAGGGGGGGACCGAGCCGTGATGGAGACCCAGTACTTC. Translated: CASSLGGDRAVMETQYF.

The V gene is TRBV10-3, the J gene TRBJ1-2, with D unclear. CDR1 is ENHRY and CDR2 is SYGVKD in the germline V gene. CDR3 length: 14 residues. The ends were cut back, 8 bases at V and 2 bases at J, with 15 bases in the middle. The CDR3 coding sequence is TGTGCCATCGCAACTCTCGACTTAAACTATGGCTACACCTTC. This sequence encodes CAIATLDLNYGYTF.

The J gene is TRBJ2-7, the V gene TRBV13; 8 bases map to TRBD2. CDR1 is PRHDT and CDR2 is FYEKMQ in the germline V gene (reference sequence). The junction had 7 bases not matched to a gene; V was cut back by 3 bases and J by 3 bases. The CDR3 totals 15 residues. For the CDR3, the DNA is TGTGCCAGCAGCTTGTTTACGGGAGGGATCTACGAGCAGTACTTC. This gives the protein CASSLFTGGIYEQYF.

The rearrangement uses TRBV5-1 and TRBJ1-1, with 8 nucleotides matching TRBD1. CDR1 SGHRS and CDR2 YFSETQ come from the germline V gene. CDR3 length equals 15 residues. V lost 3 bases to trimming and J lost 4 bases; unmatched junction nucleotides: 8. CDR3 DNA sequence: TGCGCCAGCAGCTCCAGGGGGCGAGAAAGCACTGAAGCTTTCTTT. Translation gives CASSSRGRESTEAFF.

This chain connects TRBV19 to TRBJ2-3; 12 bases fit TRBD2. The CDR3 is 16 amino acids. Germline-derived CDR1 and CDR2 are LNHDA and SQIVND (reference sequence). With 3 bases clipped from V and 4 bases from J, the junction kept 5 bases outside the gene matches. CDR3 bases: TGTGCCAGTAGTATTCTAGCGGGAGGGCCTGCAGATACGCAGTATTTT. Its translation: CASSILAGGPADTQYF. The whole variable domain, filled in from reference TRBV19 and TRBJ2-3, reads DGGITQSPKYLFRKEGQNVTLSCEQNLNHDAMYWYRQDPGQGLRLIYYSQIVNDFQKGDIAEGYSVSREKKESFPLTVTSAQKNPTAFYLCASSILAGGPADTQYFGPGTRLTVL.

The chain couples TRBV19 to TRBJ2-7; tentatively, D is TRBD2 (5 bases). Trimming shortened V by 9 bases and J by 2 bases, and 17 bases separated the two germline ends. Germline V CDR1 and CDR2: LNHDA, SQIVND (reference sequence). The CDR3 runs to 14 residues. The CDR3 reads CASQLSATTYEQYF. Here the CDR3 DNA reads TGTGCCAGCCAGCTTAGCGCCACTACCTACGAGCAGTACTTC.

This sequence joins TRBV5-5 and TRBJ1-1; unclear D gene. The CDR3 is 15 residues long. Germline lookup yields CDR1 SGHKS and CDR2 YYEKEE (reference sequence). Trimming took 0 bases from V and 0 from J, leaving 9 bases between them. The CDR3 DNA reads TGTGCCAGCAGCTTGGCATACCAGATGAACACTGAAGCTTTCTTT. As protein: CASSLAYQMNTEAFF.

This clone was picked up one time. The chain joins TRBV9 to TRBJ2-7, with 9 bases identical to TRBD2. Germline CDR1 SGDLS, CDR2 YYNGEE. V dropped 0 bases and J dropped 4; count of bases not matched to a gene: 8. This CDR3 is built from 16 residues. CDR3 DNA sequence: TGTGCCAGCAGCGTAGCCCTCAGCGGGAGGTTATACGAGCAGTACTTC. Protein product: CASSVALSGRLYEQYF. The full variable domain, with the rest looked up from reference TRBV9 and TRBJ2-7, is DSGVTQTPKHLITATGQRVTLRCSPRSGDLSVYWYQQSLDQGLQFLIQYYNGEERAKGNILERFSAQQFPDLHSELNLSSLELGDSALYFCASSVALSGRLYEQYFGPGTRLTVT.

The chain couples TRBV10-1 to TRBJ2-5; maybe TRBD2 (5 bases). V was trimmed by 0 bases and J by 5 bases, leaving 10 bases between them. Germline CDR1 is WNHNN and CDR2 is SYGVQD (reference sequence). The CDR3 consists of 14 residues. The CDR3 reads CASSESTRGETQYF. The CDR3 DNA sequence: TGCGCCAGCAGTGAGTCGACTCGAGGGGAGACCCAGTACTTC.

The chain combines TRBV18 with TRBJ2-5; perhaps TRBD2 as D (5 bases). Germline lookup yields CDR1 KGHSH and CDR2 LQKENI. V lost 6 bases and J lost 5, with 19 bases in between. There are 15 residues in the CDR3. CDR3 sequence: CASSPTEGLWETQYF. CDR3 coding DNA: TGTGCCAGCTCCCCCACAGAGGGCTTGTGGGAGACCCAGTACTTC.

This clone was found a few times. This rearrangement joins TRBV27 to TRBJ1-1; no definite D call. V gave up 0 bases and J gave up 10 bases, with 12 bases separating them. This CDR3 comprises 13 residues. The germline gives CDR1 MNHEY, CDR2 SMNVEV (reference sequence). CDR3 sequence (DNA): TGTGCCAGCAGTTTATCGAGGCAGCGGGTAGCTTTCTTT. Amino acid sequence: CASSLSRQRVAFF.

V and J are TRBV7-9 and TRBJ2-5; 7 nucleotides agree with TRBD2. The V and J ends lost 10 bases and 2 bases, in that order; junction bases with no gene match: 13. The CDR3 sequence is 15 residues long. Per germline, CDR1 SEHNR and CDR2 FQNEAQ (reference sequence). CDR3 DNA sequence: TGTGCCATATGGGGGGGTCGGAAAGTTCAAGAGACCCAGTACTTC. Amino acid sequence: CAIWGGRKVQETQYF.

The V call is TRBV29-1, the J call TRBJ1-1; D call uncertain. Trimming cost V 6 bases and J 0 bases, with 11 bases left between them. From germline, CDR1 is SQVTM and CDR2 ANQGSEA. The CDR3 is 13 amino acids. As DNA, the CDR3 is TGCAGCGTAAGACCAGACATGAACACTGAAGCTTTCTTT. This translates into CSVRPDMNTEAFF.

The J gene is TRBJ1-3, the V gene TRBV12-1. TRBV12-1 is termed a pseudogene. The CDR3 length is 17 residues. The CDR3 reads CASSFVRSGGPGNTIYF. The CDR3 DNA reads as TGTGCCAGCAGCTTTGTTAGGTCGGGGGGGCCTGGAAACACCATATATTTT.